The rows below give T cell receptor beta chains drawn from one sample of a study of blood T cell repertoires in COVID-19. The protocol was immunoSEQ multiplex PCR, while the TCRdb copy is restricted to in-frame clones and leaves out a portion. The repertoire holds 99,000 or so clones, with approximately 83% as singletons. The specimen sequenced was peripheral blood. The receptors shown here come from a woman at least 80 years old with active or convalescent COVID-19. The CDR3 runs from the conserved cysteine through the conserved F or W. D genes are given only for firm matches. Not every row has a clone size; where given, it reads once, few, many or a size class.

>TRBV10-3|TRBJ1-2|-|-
TGTGCCATCAGCCGACTCTTGTCTAACTATGGCTACACCTTC
CAISRLLSNYGYTF
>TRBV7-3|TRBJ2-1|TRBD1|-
TGTGCCAGCAGCCCAAGGACGGGACAGACCTACAATGAGCAGTTCTTC
CASSPRTGQTYNEQFF
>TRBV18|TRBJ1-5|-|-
TGTGCCAGCTCACTATTCCAGGGTGGGGATCAGCCCCAGCATTTT
CASSLFQGGDQPQHF
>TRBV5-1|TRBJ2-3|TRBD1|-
TGCGCCAGCAGCCCAGGACAGGGGGCGGATACGCAGTATTTT
CASSPGQGADTQYF
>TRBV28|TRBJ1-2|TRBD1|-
TGTGCCAGCAGCCCGACGGGGACAGGGGGCTATGGCTACACCTTC
CASSPTGTGGYGYTF
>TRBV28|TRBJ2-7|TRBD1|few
TGTGCCAGCAGTTCCCGCCTAAAAGTAGGGACAGGGTTTCCCTACGAGCAGTACTTC
CASSSRLKVGTGFPYEQYF
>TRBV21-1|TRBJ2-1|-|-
TGTGCCAGCAGCAGAATACCGGGCCGAGGGTACAATGAGCAGTTCTTC
CASSRIPGRGYNEQFF
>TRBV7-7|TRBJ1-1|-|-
TGTGCTAGCAGCGTGAAGCCGAACACTGAAGCTTTCTTT
CASSVKPNTEAFF
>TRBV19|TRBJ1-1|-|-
TGTGCCAGTAGCACCAAATGGGGACTAGCGGGGCCCCAACCTGAAGCTTTCTTT
CASSTKWGLAGPQPEAFF
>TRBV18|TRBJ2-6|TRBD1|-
TGTGCCAGCTCACCCCTGAAGGGACAGGGAAGCTCTGGGGCCAACGTCCTGACTTTC
CASSPLKGQGSSGANVLTF
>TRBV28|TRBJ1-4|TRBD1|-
TGTGCCAGCAGTTCGGGCGACAGGGCTCCTAATGAAAAACTGTTTTTT
CASSSGDRAPNEKLFF
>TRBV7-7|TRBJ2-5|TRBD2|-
TGTGCTAGCAGCCGCTATGCGGGAGGGCAAGAGACCCAGTACTTC
CASSRYAGGQETQYF
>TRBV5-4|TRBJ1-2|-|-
TGTGCCAGCAGCTTCCCCAGGGATAACTATGGCTACACCTTC
CASSFPRDNYGYTF
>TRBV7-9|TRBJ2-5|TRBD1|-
TGTGCCAGCGGTAACAGGGGAGAGACCCAGTACTTC
CASGNRGETQYF
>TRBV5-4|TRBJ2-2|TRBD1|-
TGTGCCAGCTGGACAGGAGACACCGGGGAGCTGTTTTTT
CASWTGDTGELFF
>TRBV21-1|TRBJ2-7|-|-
TGTGCCAGCAGCATATTCTACAGGAACCACAAGGACTCCTACGAGCAGTACTTC
CASSIFYRNHKDSYEQYF
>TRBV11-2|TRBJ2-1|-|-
TGTGCCAGCAGCCCCATTGGGGCCGACAATGAGCAGTTCTTC
CASSPIGADNEQFF
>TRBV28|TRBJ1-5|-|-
TGTGCCAGCACCCTTGAGCTAAGTCAGCCCCAGCATTTT
CASTLELSQPQHF
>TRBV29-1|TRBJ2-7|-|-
TGCAGCGTCGGGAATCCGGGGTACGAGCAGTACTTC
CSVGNPGYEQYF
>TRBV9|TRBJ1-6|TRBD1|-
TGTGCCAGCAGTTTTCAGACAGGGGGTAATTCACCCCTCCACTTT
CASSFQTGGNSPLHF
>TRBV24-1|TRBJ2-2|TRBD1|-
TGTGCCACCAGTGATACGGGACAGGGGACGGCCGGGGAGCTGTTTTTT
CATSDTGQGTAGELFF
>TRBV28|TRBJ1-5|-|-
TGTGCCAGCAGTTTAAGGGCCAGGGGATTCTATCAGCCCCAGCATTTT
CASSLRARGFYQPQHF
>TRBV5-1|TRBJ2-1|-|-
TGCGCCAGCAGCTTGACTCAACCACGGGATGAGCAGTTCTTC
CASSLTQPRDEQFF
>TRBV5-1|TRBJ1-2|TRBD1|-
TGCGCCAGCAGGGGGACAGGGTATTCCTTCTACACCTTC
CASRGTGYSFYTF
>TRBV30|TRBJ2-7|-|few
TGTGCCTGGAGTGTTCAACTCGGTCAGTACTTC
CAWSVQLGQYF
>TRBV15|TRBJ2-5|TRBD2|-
TGTGCCACCAGCAGTCTCCGAGCGGGAGTTAAAGAGACCCAGTACTTC
CATSSLRAGVKETQYF
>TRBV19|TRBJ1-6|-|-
TGTGCCACCGCGGACAGATCGGATAATTCACCCCTCCACTTT
CATADRSDNSPLHF
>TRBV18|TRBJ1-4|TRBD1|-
TGTGCCAGCTCACTAGGACAGGACCGTGAAAAACTGTTTTTT
CASSLGQDREKLFF
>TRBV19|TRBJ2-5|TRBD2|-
TGTGCCAGTAGTATTGGAAGCGGGGGGGAAGAGACCCAGTACTTC
CASSIGSGGEETQYF
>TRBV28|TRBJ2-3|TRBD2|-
TGTGCCAGCCAGGGACTAGCGGGAAAGACAGATACGCAGTATTTT
CASQGLAGKTDTQYF
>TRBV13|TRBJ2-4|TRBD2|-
TGTGCCAGCAGGATCTTAGCGGGAGGGGATTACATTCAGTACTTC
CASRILAGGDYIQYF
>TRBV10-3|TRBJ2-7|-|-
TGTGCCATCAGTGTTGCCAGCTACGAGCAGTACTTC
CAISVASYEQYF
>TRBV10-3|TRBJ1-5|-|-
TGTGCCATCAGTGAAGGAGCACTCAATCAGCCCCAGCATTTT
CAISEGALNQPQHF
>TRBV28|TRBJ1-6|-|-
TGTGCCAGCAGTATATTGGCCCCCTTGGATTCACCCCTCCACTTT
CASSILAPLDSPLHF
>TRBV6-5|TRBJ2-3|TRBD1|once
TGTGCCAGCAGATGGACAGGGGCTAGCACAGATACGCAGTATTTT
CASRWTGASTDTQYF